Listed here are 20 T cell receptor beta chains from one sample, sequenced in a study of cytomegalovirus exposure and HLA in healthy donors. The study ran its PCR with 60 Vbeta and 13 Jbeta primers. Assay: immunoSEQ multiplex PCR; the TCRdb copy retains only in-frame clones and omits some. The table lists about 120,000 clones, under 20% of them singletons, with roughly 2.7% in the top ten. Sequencing input: PBMCs. These receptors were taken from a female donor in good health and CMV-seropositive.

Remarks on this clone: This same CDR3 is encoded by further DNA sequences in the sample. The gene calls are TRBV7-9 and TRBJ2-1; D is unclear. Trimming left V 4 bases short and J 4 bases short, with 5 bases between. Per the germline V gene, CDR1 is SEHNR and CDR2 is FQNEAQ (reference sequence). This CDR3 has 12 residues. The chain's CDR3 is CASSSLYNEQFF. Here the CDR3 DNA reads TGTGCCAGCAGCTCCCTTTACAATGAGCAGTTCTTC.

The genes are TRBV7-7 and TRBJ2-1; D is unclear. Germline V gene sequence: CDR1 SSHAT, CDR2 FNYEAQ (reference sequence). Trimming stripped 1 base from V and 4 bases from J, with 5 bases between. CDR3 length: 13 amino acids. Here the CDR3 reads CASSLGAYNEQFF. The CDR3 DNA is TGTGCCAGCAGCTTAGGGGCTTACAATGAGCAGTTCTTC.

The gene calls are TRBV5-1 and TRBJ2-7, with TRBD2 matching over 8 bases. Germline V gives CDR1 SGHRS, CDR2 YFSETQ. The CDR3 totals 13 residues. V dropped 4 bases and J dropped 0; count of bases not matched to a gene: 0. The CDR3 nucleotides are TGCGCCAGCAGCAGCGGGAGCTCCTACGAGCAGTACTTC. It yields the protein CASSSGSSYEQYF.

This clone occurred a few times. This chain links TRBV2 with TRBJ1-1; D perhaps matches TRBD1 (5 bases). Deletions cut 3 bases from V and 4 bases from J, with 12 bases between. Germline loops: CDR1 SNHLY, CDR2 FYNNEI. The CDR3 sequence is 14 residues long. CDR3 in amino acids: CASSDSGLLTEAFF. The CDR3 DNA reads as TGTGCCAGCAGTGATTCAGGGTTGCTCACTGAAGCTTTCTTT.

The chain is built from TRBV2 and TRBJ1-2; D gene uncertain. Trimming stripped 4 bases from V and 3 bases from J, with 9 bases between. Germline loops: CDR1 SNHLY, CDR2 FYNNEI. The CDR3 is 13 amino acids. As DNA, the CDR3 is TGTGCCAGCAGTGGGGCGGGAGACTATGGCTACACCTTC. Encoded protein: CASSGAGDYGYTF.

A few counts support this clone. The chain couples TRBV25-1 to TRBJ2-2, with 9 bases matching TRBD2. The CDR3 contains 16 residues. CDR1 and CDR2 (germline): MGHDK, SYGVNS. V was clipped by 3 bases and J by 7 bases; unmatched bases: 9. The CDR3 DNA sequence: TGTGCCAGCAGTGATAGCGGCGGGGGGGCTGGCGGGGAGCTGTTTTTT. Translated: CASSDSGGGAGGELFF.

The sample holds a few counts of this clone. The rearrangement joins TRBV6-1 to TRBJ1-2; tentatively, D is TRBD1 (5 bases). V lost 4 bases and J lost 0, with 15 bases in between. Germline V CDR1 and CDR2: MNHNS, SASEGT. CDR3 length equals 16 residues. The CDR3 bases are TGTGCCAGCAGTGTTCTTCAGGGAGGCCCTAACTATGGCTACACCTTC. Protein product: CASSVLQGGPNYGYTF.

As for this clone: The junction shows a germline mismatch at one end, possibly a read error. The chain carries TRBV28 and TRBJ1-1; D gene unclear. The CDR3 totals 14 residues. Germline CDR1 is MDHEN and CDR2 is SYDVKM. The CDR3 region has the DNA TGTGCCAGCAGTATATGGTTTCTCGGCACTGAAGCTTTCTTT. Residues: CASSIWFLGTEAFF.

This clone has just a few counts. The genes are TRBV11-2 and TRBJ2-7, with 7 bases fitting TRBD2. The germline V gene has CDR1 SGHAT and CDR2 FQNNGV. V lost 5 bases and J lost 3; bases outside the gene matches: 19. The CDR3 is 18 amino acids. The CDR3 region is CASSRSPVAGGMFYEQYF. CDR3 bases: TGTGCCAGCAGCCGAAGCCCAGTAGCGGGCGGAATGTTCTACGAGCAGTACTTC.

Note on this clone: At one of its ends the junction is not consistent with the germline gene, which may arise from a read error. The DNA of the CDR3 is TGTGCTAGCAGCAACTACGCGGGAGCAGAGGAGACCCAGTACTTC. Protein product: CASSNYAGAEETQYF. The chain couples TRBV7-7 to TRBJ2-5; 7 nucleotides match TRBD2. CDR1 and CDR2 from the germline V gene are SSHAT and FNYEAQ (reference sequence). The CDR3 spans 15 residues.

This CDR3 reads CASSSTLGQGGEAFF. For the CDR3, the DNA is TGTGCCAGCAGTTCCACCCTCGGACAGGGAGGGGAAGCTTTCTTT. The chain joins TRBV28 to TRBJ1-1; 8 nucleotides line up with TRBD1. Germline lookup yields CDR1 MDHEN and CDR2 SYDVKM. This CDR3 has 15 residues. V lost 4 bases and J lost 8; bases outside the gene matches: 12.

In this sample, this clone turned up a few times. The chain has TRBV28 and TRBJ2-3; 8 bases fit TRBD2. Germline CDR1 MDHEN, CDR2 SYDVKM. The CDR3 length is 16 residues. Trimming removed 5 bases from V and 2 bases from J; junction bases left unmatched: 9. The CDR3 DNA is TGTGCCAGCAGTCGAATTTTAGCGGGGATCACAGATACGCAGTATTTT. It translates to CASSRILAGITDTQYF.

The V gene is TRBV19, the J gene TRBJ1-1, with D uncertain. V lost 8 bases, J lost 2 bases, and 9 bases lay in between. This CDR3 has 12 amino acids. Germline V CDR1 and CDR2: LNHDA, SQIVND (reference sequence). CDR3: CASLSYNTEAFF. CDR3 nucleotide sequence: TGTGCCAGTCTCAGTTATAACACTGAAGCTTTCTTT.

The table lists this clone with a few counts. This rearrangement joins TRBV28 to TRBJ2-5, with D possibly matching TRBD2 (6 bases). This CDR3 spans 13 amino acids. Trimming removed 5 bases from V and 10 bases from J, with 17 bases in between. From germline, CDR1 is MDHEN and CDR2 SYDVKM. The CDR3 DNA is TGTGCCAGCAGTCCCCACCTAGGAGGGCGCCAGTACTTC. Its translation is CASSPHLGGRQYF.

The V call is TRBV4-3, the J call TRBJ1-4; D is perhaps TRBD1 (5 bases). Trimming took off 6 bases at V and 5 bases at J, with 19 bases between the two ends. The CDR3 has 16 amino acids. Germline CDR1 reads LGHNA; CDR2 reads YSLEER. The CDR3 sequence is CASRPRFDSTNEKLFF. For the CDR3, the DNA is TGCGCCAGCAGGCCAAGATTCGACAGCACAAATGAAAAACTGTTTTTT.

The rearrangement joins TRBV6-5 to TRBJ2-2; D remains unclear. The germline V gene has CDR1 MNHEY and CDR2 SVGAGI. The CDR3 spans 14 residues. V lost 0 bases, J lost 6 bases, and 8 bases lay in between. DNA of the CDR3: TGTGCCAGCAGTTACTCGATACACGCCGGGGAGCTGTTTTTT. This translates into CASSYSIHAGELFF.

The chain links TRBV6-5 to TRBJ1-5; 8 positions match TRBD1. J gave up 6 bases and V 6 bases, and 10 bases lay outside the gene matches. The CDR3 contains 15 residues. Germline V gene lookup returns CDR1 MNHEY and CDR2 SVGAGI. The CDR3 region has the DNA TGTGCCAGCAGGAAACTAGACAGGGGTTTTCAGCCCCAGCATTTT. Protein sequence: CASRKLDRGFQPQHF.

CDR3 bases: TGTGCCAGCAGCCAAGGACAGTTTTCCTACGAGCAGTACTTC. Amino acid sequence: CASSQGQFSYEQYF. The J gene is TRBJ2-7, the V gene TRBV4-2, with D tentatively TRBD1 (5 bases). Germline CDR1 is LGHNA and CDR2 is YNFKEQ. This CDR3 has 14 residues. Trimming removed 1 base at V and 1 base at J, with 8 bases between.

This chain connects TRBV5-6 to TRBJ1-4; 8 bases align to TRBD1. After removal of 2 bases from V and 12 bases from J, the junction contained 9 bases not matched to a gene. This CDR3 region has 14 residues. Germline values: CDR1 SGHDT, CDR2 YYEEEE. Here the CDR3 DNA reads TGTGCCAGCAGCTTCGGACAGGGTTTGGGTGAACTGTTTTTT. Amino acids: CASSFGQGLGELFF.

This clone occurred a few times. This rearrangement joins TRBV5-3 to TRBJ1-5; tentative D call: TRBD1 (6 bases). TRBV5-3 is given ORF status, its function remaining uncertain. Trimming removed 5 bases at V and 4 bases at J, with 25 bases between. This CDR3 is built from 18 residues. The chain's CDR3 is CARRWGVQGWTLNQPQHF. The CDR3 DNA sequence: TGTGCCAGAAGGTGGGGAGTACAGGGTTGGACCCTAAATCAGCCCCAGCATTTT.